Below, 25 T cell receptor beta chains from the same sample are listed, as sequenced in a study of T cells in localized non-small cell lung cancer. TCRdb's table, derived via immunoSEQ multiplex PCR, lists solely in-frame clones and lacks some. The sample lists around 45,000 clones; about 85% were seen once. The sample consisted of PBMCs, taken before any cancer treatment. The receptors stem from a man aged 40-75 years with stage II lung adenocarcinoma.

This clone was seen a single time. The chain employs TRBV27 and TRBJ1-5, with D uncertain. Germline lookup yields CDR1 MNHEY and CDR2 SMNVEV (reference sequence). Trimming pared 6 bases from V and 4 bases from J, leaving 10 bases between. The CDR3 spans 13 residues. The CDR3, as DNA: TGTGCCAGCAGCCCCTCCGGGAATCAGCCCCAGCATTTT. Amino acid sequence: CASSPSGNQPQHF.

This clone was detected once. The chain carries TRBV10-3 and TRBJ2-2; TRBD2 is a possible D gene (6 bases). Germline V gives CDR1 ENHRY, CDR2 SYGVKD. This CDR3 has 16 residues. Trimming took off 4 bases at V and 6 bases at J, with 18 bases between the two ends. In DNA, the CDR3 is TGTGCCATCAGTGGACTAACAACCGGGGGTGCCGGGGAGCTGTTTTTT. Its translation is CAISGLTTGGAGELFF.

V and J are TRBV5-4 and TRBJ2-5, with a possible D match to TRBD1 (8 bases). The CDR3 length is 15 residues. Trimming removed 4 bases at V and 5 bases at J, with 18 bases between. Per germline, CDR1 SGHNT and CDR2 YYREEE (reference sequence). The CDR3 nucleotides read TGTGCCAGCAGCCCCGAGGACAGGGAGGGCGAGACCCAGTACTTC. Amino acid sequence: CASSPEDREGETQYF.

The chain carries TRBV5-6 and TRBJ2-4; D unresolved. V lost 7 bases to trimming and J lost 5 bases, with 10 bases between them. This CDR3 contains 12 residues. Germline V CDR1 and CDR2: SGHDT, YYEEEE. The CDR3 loop reads CASSLWQNIQYF. The CDR3 DNA reads as TGTGCCAGCTCCTTATGGCAAAACATTCAGTACTTC.

The chain recombines TRBV12-5 with TRBJ1-4; D is unclear. This CDR3 is built from 11 residues. CDR1 and CDR2 (germline): LGHNT, FRNRAP. Trimming left V 8 bases short and J 6 bases short, with 7 bases between. The CDR3 loop is CASRMDEKLFF. The CDR3 region has the DNA TGTGCTAGTCGGATGGATGAAAAACTGTTTTTT.

The chain couples TRBV11-3 to TRBJ1-1; D is ambiguous. Germline values: CDR1 SGHNT, CDR2 YENEEA. The germline V and J ends were trimmed by 0 bases and 0 bases, with 5 bases remaining between them. The CDR3 extends over 14 amino acids. CDR3 DNA sequence: TGTGCCAGCAGCTTAGAAGGACTGAACACTGAAGCTTTCTTT. Its protein product is CASSLEGLNTEAFF.

The chain joins TRBV6-5 to TRBJ1-2; 10 nucleotides line up with TRBD1. In germline, CDR1 is MNHEY, CDR2 SVGAGI. This CDR3 spans 15 amino acids. Germline trimming cut 4 bases from V and 4 bases from J; bases unmatched to any gene: 6. The CDR3 sequence is CASSLLGTGVYGYTF. The CDR3 bases are TGTGCCAGCAGTTTATTGGGGACAGGGGTCTATGGCTACACCTTC.

This chain connects TRBV19 to TRBJ1-2, with D possibly TRBD1 on 5 matching bases. This CDR3 has 14 residues. V was trimmed by 6 bases and J by 7 bases, leaving 18 bases between them. Germline V CDR1 and CDR2: LNHDA, SQIVND (reference sequence). The CDR3 DNA is TGTGCCAGTAGGCAGGCAGGGCTAGTGGGTGGCTACACCTTC. Protein product: CASRQAGLVGGYTF.

The DNA of the CDR3 is TGTGCCAGCAGCTTAGGGACTAGCGGGTCAAACAATGAGCAGTTCTTC. Amino acids: CASSLGTSGSNNEQFF. This chain uses TRBV7-2 with TRBJ2-1; 11 bases agree with TRBD2. Germline CDR1 reads SGHTA; CDR2 reads FQGNSA. V trimming: 1 base; J trimming: 5 bases; junction bases outside the gene matches: 4. The CDR3 covers 16 residues.

This rearrangement joins TRBV5-5 to TRBJ2-7; 8 bases align to TRBD2. J gave up 0 bases and V 5 bases, and 7 bases lay outside the gene matches. The CDR3 loop spans 15 amino acids. Germline V gene data show CDR1 as SGHKS and CDR2 as YYEKEE (reference sequence). CDR3 residues: CASSSGLGGSYEQYF. The DNA for the CDR3 is TGTGCCAGCAGTTCGGGACTAGGGGGCTCCTACGAGCAGTACTTC.

The chain is built from TRBV7-2 and TRBJ1-2; TRBD1 matches at 8 bases. The CDR3 loop spans 17 amino acids. The V gene end was trimmed by 1 base and the J gene end by 1 base; junction bases not matched to a gene: 8. Germline CDR1 and CDR2: SGHTA and FQGNSA. The CDR3 protein is CASSLGKWDRINYGYTF. The CDR3 DNA follows: TGTGCCAGCAGCTTAGGAAAGTGGGACAGGATTAACTATGGCTACACCTTC.

The chain has TRBV10-2 and TRBJ2-3; no reliable D call. The CDR3 is 11 residues long. V was trimmed by 0 bases and J by 5 bases, leaving 0 bases between them. From germline, CDR1 is WSHSY and CDR2 SAAADI. The CDR3 nucleotides read TGCGCCAGCAGTGAGTCAGATACGCAGTATTTT. Translation: CASSESDTQYF.

The chain uses TRBV7-8 and TRBJ1-2; a possible D gene is TRBD1 (6 bases). The germline gives CDR1 SGHVS, CDR2 FQNEAQ. Trimming took off 4 bases at V and 3 bases at J, with 12 bases between the two ends. This CDR3 is 14 amino acids long. CDR3 protein: CASSSGTNYYGYTF. CDR3 DNA: TGTGCCAGCAGCTCGGGGACAAACTACTATGGCTACACCTTC.

The genes are TRBV4-1 and TRBJ1-6; D gene uncertain. This CDR3 region has 14 residues. Germline V lookup: CDR1 MGHRA, CDR2 YSYEKL. The V end was cut by 4 bases, the J end by 8 bases, with 12 bases between. CDR3 bases: TGCGCCAGCAGCCGAGACCTGGTAGATTCACCCCTCCACTTT. The encoded protein is CASSRDLVDSPLHF.

The V call is TRBV11-3, the J call TRBJ2-1; 7 bases are a match to TRBD1. CDR1 and CDR2 from the germline V gene are SGHNT and YENEEA. Germline trimming cut 5 bases from V and 4 bases from J; bases unmatched to any gene: 2. This CDR3 spans 13 amino acids. The CDR3 here is CASSRGQYNEQFF. In DNA, the CDR3 is TGTGCCAGCAGCCGGGGACAGTACAATGAGCAGTTCTTC.

The chain has TRBV10-3 and TRBJ1-1; 9 bases are a match to TRBD1. CDR3 length: 16 amino acids. In germline, CDR1 is ENHRY, CDR2 SYGVKD. V lost 6 bases and J lost 1; bases outside the gene matches: 9. In DNA form, the CDR3 reads TGTGCCATCAGCAAGCGGGACAGGGTGACGAACACTGAAGCTTTCTTT. This gives the protein CAISKRDRVTNTEAFF.

About this clone: Other DNA sequences in this specimen translate into the identical CDR3. The rearrangement links TRBV5-1 to TRBJ2-5; D is unresolved. V was clipped by 2 bases and J by 2 bases, with 1 base between them. Germline CDR1 is SGHRS and CDR2 is YFSETQ. This CDR3 is built from 11 residues. CDR3 loop: CASSFQETQYF. The CDR3 nucleotides read TGCGCCAGCAGCTTTCAAGAGACCCAGTACTTC.

The chain combines TRBV6-1 with TRBJ1-1; D may be TRBD1 (6 bases). Germline lookup yields CDR1 MNHNS and CDR2 SASEGT. This CDR3 is built from 14 residues. V dropped 3 bases and J dropped 1 base, with 9 bases sitting between them. CDR3 protein: CASSETGWNTEAFF. DNA of the CDR3: TGTGCCAGCAGTGAGACAGGCTGGAACACTGAAGCTTTCTTT.

The chain employs TRBV30 and TRBJ1-1; D may be TRBD1 (6 bases). Germline V gene data show CDR1 as GTSNPN and CDR2 as SVGIG (reference sequence). This CDR3 is built from 13 residues. The V end lost 4 bases, the J end lost 7 bases, and 16 bases lay between the germline ends. The CDR3 DNA sequence: TGTGCCTGGACTACGGGGGGGCAGGGTGAAGCTTTCTTT. Its protein product is CAWTTGGQGEAFF.

The V call is TRBV28, the J call TRBJ2-5; D possibly corresponds to TRBD2 (7 bases). CDR1 MDHEN and CDR2 SYDVKM come from the germline V gene. The CDR3 runs 15 residues. V lost 10 bases and J 2 bases, leaving 20 bases between the germline ends. CDR3 region: CATGGLYRWQETQYF. CDR3 nucleotide sequence: TGTGCCACGGGGGGCCTTTACAGGTGGCAAGAGACCCAGTACTTC.

The chain combines TRBV6-1 with TRBJ1-4; D is uncertain. This CDR3 comprises 18 residues. V gave up 2 bases and J gave up 1 base, with 17 bases separating them. From germline, CDR1 is MNHNS and CDR2 SASEGT. The CDR3 here is CASSEIPQSVRTNEKLFF. CDR3 coding DNA: TGTGCCAGCAGTGAAATTCCCCAATCTGTGAGAACTAATGAAAAACTGTTTTTT.

The rearrangement uses TRBV6-5 and TRBJ1-1; possible D gene TRBD1, 5 bases. Trimming cost V 3 bases and J 8 bases, with 19 bases left between them. The germline CDR1 and CDR2 sequences are MNHEY and SVGAGI. There are 15 residues in the CDR3. This CDR3 reads CASSYIAGTQREAFF. In DNA form, the CDR3 reads TGTGCCAGCAGTTATATTGCCGGGACCCAGAGGGAAGCTTTCTTT.

The CDR3 loop reads CASSSGSAYEQYV. For the CDR3, the DNA is TGTGCCAGCAGTTCAGGGTCCGCCTACGAGCAGTACGTC. The gene calls are TRBV28 and TRBJ2-7, with a weak D call TRBD1 (5 bases). The CDR3 contains 13 residues. In germline, CDR1 is MDHEN, CDR2 SYDVKM. V gave up 4 bases and J gave up 2 bases, with 9 bases separating them.

The gene calls are TRBV5-6 and TRBJ1-1, with D possibly matching TRBD1 (6 bases). Germline loops: CDR1 SGHDT, CDR2 YYEEEE. The CDR3 is made up of 18 amino acids. V lost 4 bases to trimming and J lost 0 bases, with 22 bases between them. The CDR3 DNA is TGTGCCAGCAGCAGTTGGGGGACATACAGGGAAATGAACACTGAAGCTTTCTTT. Translated: CASSSWGTYREMNTEAFF.

The chain links TRBV2 to TRBJ1-5; D may be TRBD1 (6 bases). The CDR3 runs 17 residues. Trimming took 1 base from V and 4 from J, leaving 17 bases between them. Germline CDR1 is SNHLY and CDR2 is FYNNEI. The CDR3 nucleotides are TGTGCCAGCAGTGAAGAAGGTGAGACAGGTATGAATCAGCCCCAGCATTTT. Protein product: CASSEEGETGMNQPQHF. The full variable domain, with the rest looked up from reference TRBV2 and TRBJ1-5, is EPEVTQTPSHQVTQMGQEVILRCVPISNHLYFYWYRQILGQKVEFLVSFYNNEISEKSEIFDDQFSVERPDGSNFTLKIRSTKLEDSAMYFCASSEEGETGMNQPQHFGDGTRLSIL.